A selection of T cell receptor beta chains follows, all from one sample in a study of T cells in Graves' hyperthyroidism and ophthalmopathy. TCRdb analysed the multiplex PCR reads with MiXCR anew, one entry per CDR3 protein. The repertoire holds 350,000 to 450,000 distinct CDR3 sequences, 17% seen once, with more than 30% in the top ten. Sequences were obtained from blood. The receptors originated from a woman aged 30 to 39 with Graves' hyperthyroidism that later progressed to Graves' ophthalmopathy. Each CDR3 is given with its conserved first and last residue. A D gene is named only where the DNA matches it firmly. Clone size, where shown, is once, few, many, or a class for clones that have expanded.

TRBJ2-1,TRBV11-1,many,TRBD1,TGTGCCAGCAGAGGGACAGGGGAATACAATGAGCAGTTCTTC,CASRGTGEYNEQFF
TRBJ2-2,TRBV6-2/TRBV6-3,.,.,TGTGCCAGCAGTTACTCTAGCATGGTCACCGGGGAGCTGTTTTTT,CASSYSSMVTGELFF
TRBJ2-5,TRBV4-1,.,.,TGCGCCAGCAGCCAAGTGGGACGAGAGACCCAGTACTTC,CASSQVGRETQYF
TRBJ1-3,TRBV7-9,.,.,TGTGCCAGCAGCCCAAATTCGTGGGGAAACACCATATATTTT,CASSPNSWGNTIYF
TRBJ2-4,TRBV11-2,many,.,TGTGCCAGCAGCTTACGCCCCCGAGGAATAGCCAAAAACATTCAGTACTTC,CASSLRPRGIAKNIQYF
TRBJ2-3,TRBV6-2/TRBV6-3,.,.,TGTGCCAGCAGTGTTCCGGACCTCACAGATACGCAGTATTTT,CASSVPDLTDTQYF
TRBJ2-6,TRBV19,few,.,TGTGCCAGTAGTATAGTATCTGAGACACCCCATTACTCTGGGGCCAACGTCCTGACTTTC,CASSIVSETPHYSGANVLTF
TRBJ2-7,TRBV20-1,few,.,TGCAGTGCTAGAGCGGGTCTAAGCTCCTACGAGCAGTACTTC,CSARAGLSSYEQYF
TRBJ2-5,TRBV7-9,.,.,TGTGCCAGCAGCGTAGGGGTTTCTAGAGAGACCCAGTACTTC,CASSVGVSRETQYF
TRBJ2-7,TRBV3-1,.,.,TGTGCCAGCAGCCCCATGACTGAGACCTACGAGCAGTACTTC,CASSPMTETYEQYF
TRBJ2-4,TRBV6-1,.,.,TGTGCCAGCACCCGGCCAGACAGCCAAAACATTCAGTACTTC,CASTRPDSQNIQYF
TRBJ2-7,TRBV6-1,many,TRBD1,TGTGCCAGCAGTGGACAGGGGGTTAGCGAGCAGTACTTC,CASSGQGVSEQYF